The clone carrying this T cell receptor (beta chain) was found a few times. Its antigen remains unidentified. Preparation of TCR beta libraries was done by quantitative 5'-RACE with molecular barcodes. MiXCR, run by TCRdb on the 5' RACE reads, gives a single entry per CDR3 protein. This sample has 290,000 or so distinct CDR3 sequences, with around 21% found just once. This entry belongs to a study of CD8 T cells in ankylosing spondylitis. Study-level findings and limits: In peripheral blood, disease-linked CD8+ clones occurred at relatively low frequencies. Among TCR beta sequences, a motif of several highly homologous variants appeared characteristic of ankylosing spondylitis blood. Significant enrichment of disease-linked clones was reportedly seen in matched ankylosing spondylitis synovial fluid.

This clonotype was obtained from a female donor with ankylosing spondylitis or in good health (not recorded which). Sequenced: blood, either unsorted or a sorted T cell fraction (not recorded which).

This CDR3 reads CASRTPPYSGRESGELFF. The CDR3 bases are TGTGCCAGTAGGACGCCCCCCTATAGCGGGAGGGAATCCGGGGAGCTGTTTTTT. The chain is built from TRBV12-3 or TRBV12-4 and TRBJ2-2; the match to TRBD2 covers 11 bases. V trimming: 9 bases; J trimming: 6 bases; junction bases outside the gene matches: 18. The CDR3 is made up of 18 amino acids.